This TCR beta chain is from a study of early T cells in non-severe SARS-CoV-2 infection. Study details: Chains were unpaired, as sequencing was done on bulk RNA from unsorted whole blood.

Trimming cost V 5 bases and J 5 bases; bases outside gene matches: 8. The length of the CDR3 is 14 residues. Per germline, CDR1 PRHDT and CDR2 FYEKMQ (reference sequence). This clonotype turned up a few times. MiXCR, run by TCRdb on the 5' RACE reads, gives a single entry per CDR3 protein. The table shows tens of thousands of distinct CDR3 sequences, with roughly 11% occurring only once. The material sequenced was whole blood. V and J are TRBV13 and TRBJ2-7; 8 positions match TRBD1. The clonotype was recovered from an adult who was a healthcare worker with PCR-confirmed SARS-CoV-2 infection or an uninfected control (not recorded which). The CDR3 DNA reads TGTGCCAGCAGCACCCGACAGGGGAGGAACGAGCAGTACTTC. Its protein is CASSTRQGRNEQYF.